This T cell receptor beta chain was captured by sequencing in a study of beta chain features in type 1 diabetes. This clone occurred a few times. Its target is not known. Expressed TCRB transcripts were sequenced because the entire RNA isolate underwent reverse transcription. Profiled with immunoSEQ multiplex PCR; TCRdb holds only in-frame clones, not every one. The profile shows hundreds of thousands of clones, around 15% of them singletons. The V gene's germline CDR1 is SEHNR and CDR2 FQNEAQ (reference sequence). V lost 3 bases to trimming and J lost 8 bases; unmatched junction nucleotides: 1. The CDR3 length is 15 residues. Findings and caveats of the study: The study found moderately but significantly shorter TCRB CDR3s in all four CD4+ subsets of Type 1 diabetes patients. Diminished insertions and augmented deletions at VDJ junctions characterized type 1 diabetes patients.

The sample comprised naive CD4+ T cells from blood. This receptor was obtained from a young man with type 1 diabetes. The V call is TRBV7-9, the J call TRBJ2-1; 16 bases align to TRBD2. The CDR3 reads CASSFGTSGRDEQFF. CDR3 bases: TGTGCCAGCAGCTTCGGGACTAGCGGGAGGGATGAGCAGTTCTTC.